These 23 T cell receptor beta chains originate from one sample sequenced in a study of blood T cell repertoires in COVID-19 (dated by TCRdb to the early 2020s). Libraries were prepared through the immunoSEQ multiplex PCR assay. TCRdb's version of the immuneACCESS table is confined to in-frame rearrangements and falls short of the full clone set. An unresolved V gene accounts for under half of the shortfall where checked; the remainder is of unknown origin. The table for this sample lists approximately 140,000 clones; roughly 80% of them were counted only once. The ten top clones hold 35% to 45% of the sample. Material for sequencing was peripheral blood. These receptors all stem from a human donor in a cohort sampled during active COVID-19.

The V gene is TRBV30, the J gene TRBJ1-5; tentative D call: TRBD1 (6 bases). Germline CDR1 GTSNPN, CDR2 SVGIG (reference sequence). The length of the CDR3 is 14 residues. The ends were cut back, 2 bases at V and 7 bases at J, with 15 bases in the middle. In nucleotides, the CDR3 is TGTGCCTGGAGTAAAGCCACAGGGTCACAGCCCCAGCATTTT. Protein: CAWSKATGSQPQHF.

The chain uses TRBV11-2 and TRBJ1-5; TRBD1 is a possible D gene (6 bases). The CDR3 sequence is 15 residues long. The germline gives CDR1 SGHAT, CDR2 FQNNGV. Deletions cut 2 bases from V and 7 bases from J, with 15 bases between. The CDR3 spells CASSLRAGRGQPQHF. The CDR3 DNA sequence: TGTGCCAGCAGCTTAAGGGCAGGGAGGGGGCAGCCCCAGCATTTT.

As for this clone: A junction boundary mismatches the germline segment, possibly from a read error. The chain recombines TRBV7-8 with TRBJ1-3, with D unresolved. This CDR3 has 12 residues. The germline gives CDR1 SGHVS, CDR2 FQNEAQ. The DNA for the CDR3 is TGTGCCAGCAGCTTAGCGCGGCCTCTAATCGTTTTT. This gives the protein CASSLARPLIVF.

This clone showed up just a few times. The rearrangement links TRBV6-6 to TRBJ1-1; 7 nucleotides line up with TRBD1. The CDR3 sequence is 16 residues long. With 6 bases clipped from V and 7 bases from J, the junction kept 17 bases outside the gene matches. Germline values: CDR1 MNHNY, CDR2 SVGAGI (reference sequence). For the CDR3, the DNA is TGTGCCAGCAGGCGCCAGCCGACAGGGCCCAACGGTGAAGCTTTCTTT. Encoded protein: CASRRQPTGPNGEAFF.

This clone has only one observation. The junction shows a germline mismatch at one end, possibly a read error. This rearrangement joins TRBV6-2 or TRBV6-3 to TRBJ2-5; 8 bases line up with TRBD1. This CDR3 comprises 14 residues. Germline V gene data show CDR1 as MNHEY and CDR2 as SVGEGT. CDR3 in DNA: TGTGCCAGCAGCAGGGACAGGCCCCAAGGGACCCAGTACTTC. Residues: CASSRDRPQGTQYF.

CDR3 sequence: CASSLGSVGSNQPQHF. CDR3 coding DNA: TGCGCCAGCAGCCTGGGGAGCGTTGGTAGCAATCAGCCCCAGCATTTT. The J gene is TRBJ1-5, the V gene TRBV4-1; the D is unclear. Germline V lookup: CDR1 MGHRA, CDR2 YSYEKL. The CDR3 runs to 16 residues. V shed 4 bases and J shed 0 bases, with 13 bases lying between them.

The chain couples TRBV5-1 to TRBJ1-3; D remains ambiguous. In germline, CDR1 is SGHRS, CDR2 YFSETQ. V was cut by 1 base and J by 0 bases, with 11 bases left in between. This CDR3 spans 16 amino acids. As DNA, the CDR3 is TGCGCCAGCAGCTTGCGGCCCCGGAGCTCTGGAAACACCATATATTTT. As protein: CASSLRPRSSGNTIYF.

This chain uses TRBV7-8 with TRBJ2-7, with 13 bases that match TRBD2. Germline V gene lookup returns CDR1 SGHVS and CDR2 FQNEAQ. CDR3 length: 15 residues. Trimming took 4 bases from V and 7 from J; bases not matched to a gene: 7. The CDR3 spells CASSWELAGGPEQYF. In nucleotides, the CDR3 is TGTGCCAGCAGCTGGGAACTAGCGGGGGGGCCTGAGCAGTACTTC. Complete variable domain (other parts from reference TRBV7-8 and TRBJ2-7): GAGVSQSPRYKVAKRGQDVALRCDPISGHVSLFWYQQALGQGPEFLTYFQNEAQLDKSGLPSDRFFAERPEGSVSTLKIQRTQQEDSAVYLCASSWELAGGPEQYFGPGTRLTVT.

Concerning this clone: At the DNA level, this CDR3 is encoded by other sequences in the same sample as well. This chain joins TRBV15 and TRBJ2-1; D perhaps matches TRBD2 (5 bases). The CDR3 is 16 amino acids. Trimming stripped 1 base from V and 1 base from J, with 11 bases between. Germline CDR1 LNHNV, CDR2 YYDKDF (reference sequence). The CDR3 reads CATSRGLAGSYNEQFF. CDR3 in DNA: TGTGCCACCAGCAGAGGGCTAGCCGGGTCCTACAATGAGCAGTTCTTC.

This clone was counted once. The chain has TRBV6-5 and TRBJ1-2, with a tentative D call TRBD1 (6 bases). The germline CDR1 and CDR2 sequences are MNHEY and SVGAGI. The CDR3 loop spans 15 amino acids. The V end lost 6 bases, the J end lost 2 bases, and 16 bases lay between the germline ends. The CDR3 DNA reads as TGTGCCAGCAGGGGACAATCCCCCCGAAACTATGGCTACACCTTC. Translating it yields CASRGQSPRNYGYTF.

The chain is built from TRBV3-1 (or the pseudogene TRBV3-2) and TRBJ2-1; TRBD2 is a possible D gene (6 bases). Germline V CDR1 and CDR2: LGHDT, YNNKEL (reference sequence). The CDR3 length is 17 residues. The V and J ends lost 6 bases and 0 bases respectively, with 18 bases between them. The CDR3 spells CASSHRRRGSSYNEQFF. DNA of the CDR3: TGTGCCAGCAGTCATCGGCGGCGGGGAAGCTCCTACAATGAGCAGTTCTTC.

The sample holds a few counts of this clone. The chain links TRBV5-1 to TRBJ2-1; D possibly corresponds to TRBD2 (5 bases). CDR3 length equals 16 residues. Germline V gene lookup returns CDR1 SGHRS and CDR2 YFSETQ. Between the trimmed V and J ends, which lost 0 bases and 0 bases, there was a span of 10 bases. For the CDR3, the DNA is TGCGCCAGCAGCTTGGCCGGGGTGAGCTCCTACAATGAGCAGTTCTTC. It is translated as CASSLAGVSSYNEQFF. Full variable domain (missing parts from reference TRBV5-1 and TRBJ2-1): KAGVTQTPRYLIKTRGQQVTLSCSPISGHRSVSWYQQTPGQGLQFLFEYFSETQRNKGNFPGRFSGRQFSNSRSEMNVSTLELGDSALYLCASSLAGVSSYNEQFFGPGTRLTVL.

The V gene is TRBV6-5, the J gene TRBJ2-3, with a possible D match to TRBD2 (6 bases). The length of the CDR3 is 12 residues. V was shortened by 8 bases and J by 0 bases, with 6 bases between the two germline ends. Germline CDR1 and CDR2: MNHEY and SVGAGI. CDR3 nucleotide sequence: TGTGCCAGCGGGGGGAGCACAGATACGCAGTATTTT. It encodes CASGGSTDTQYF.

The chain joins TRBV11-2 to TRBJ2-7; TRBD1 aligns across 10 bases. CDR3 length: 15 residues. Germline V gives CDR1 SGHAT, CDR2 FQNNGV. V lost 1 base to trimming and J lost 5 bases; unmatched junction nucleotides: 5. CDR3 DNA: TGTGCCAGCAGCTTAGGTACCGGGACAGGGGACGAGCAGTACTTC. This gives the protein CASSLGTGTGDEQYF.

CDR3 sequence: CASKTAGGYGYTF. The CDR3 region has the DNA TGTGCCAGCAAGACAGCCGGGGGATATGGCTACACCTTC. This chain connects TRBV6-5 to TRBJ1-2, with D perhaps TRBD1 (5 bases). Trimming cost V 7 bases and J 5 bases, with 14 bases left between them. Germline V CDR1 and CDR2: MNHEY, SVGAGI. The length of the CDR3 is 13 residues.

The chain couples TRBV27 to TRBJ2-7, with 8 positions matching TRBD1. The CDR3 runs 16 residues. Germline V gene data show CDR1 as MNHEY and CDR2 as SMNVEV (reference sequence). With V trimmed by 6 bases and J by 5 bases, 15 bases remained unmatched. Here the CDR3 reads CASSDPGRGPDNEQYF. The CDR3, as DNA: TGTGCCAGCAGCGACCCCGGCAGGGGGCCTGATAACGAGCAGTACTTC.

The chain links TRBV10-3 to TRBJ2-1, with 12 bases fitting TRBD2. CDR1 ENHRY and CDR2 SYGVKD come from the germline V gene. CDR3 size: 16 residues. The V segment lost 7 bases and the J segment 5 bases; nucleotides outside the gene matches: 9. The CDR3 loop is CAITPGLAGNNNEQFF. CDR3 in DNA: TGTGCCATCACTCCTGGACTAGCGGGGAACAACAATGAGCAGTTCTTC.

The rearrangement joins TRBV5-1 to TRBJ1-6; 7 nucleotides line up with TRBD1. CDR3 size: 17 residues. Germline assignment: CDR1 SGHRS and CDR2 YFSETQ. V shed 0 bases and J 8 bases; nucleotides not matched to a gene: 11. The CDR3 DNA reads TGCGCCAGCAGCTTGGACAGGGACAGACAGATCTATTCACCCCTCCACTTT. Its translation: CASSLDRDRQIYSPLHF. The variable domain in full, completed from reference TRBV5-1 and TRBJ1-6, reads KAGVTQTPRYLIKTRGQQVTLSCSPISGHRSVSWYQQTPGQGLQFLFEYFSETQRNKGNFPGRFSGRQFSNSRSEMNVSTLELGDSALYLCASSLDRDRQIYSPLHFGNGTRLTVT.

The CDR3 bases are TGTGCCAGCAGCTTCAATTCCTACAATGAGCAGTTCTTC. This translates into CASSFNSYNEQFF. The chain employs TRBV7-3 and TRBJ2-1, with D unresolved. Trimming removed 3 bases from V and 1 base from J, with 4 bases in between. Germline V gene sequence: CDR1 SGHTA, CDR2 FQGTGA. The CDR3 runs 13 residues.

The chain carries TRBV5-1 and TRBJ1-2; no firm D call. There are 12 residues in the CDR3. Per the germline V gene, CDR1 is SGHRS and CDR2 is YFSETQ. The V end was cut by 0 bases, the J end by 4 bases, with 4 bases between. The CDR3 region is CASSLAGYGYTF. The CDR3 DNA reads TGCGCCAGCAGCTTGGCCGGCTATGGCTACACCTTC.

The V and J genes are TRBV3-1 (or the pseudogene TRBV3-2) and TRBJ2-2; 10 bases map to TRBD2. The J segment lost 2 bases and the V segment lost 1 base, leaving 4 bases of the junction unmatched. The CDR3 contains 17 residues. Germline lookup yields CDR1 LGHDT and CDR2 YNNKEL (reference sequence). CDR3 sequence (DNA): TGTGCCAGCAGCCAAGTGTCTAGCGGGGGCAACACCGGGGAGCTGTTTTTT. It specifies CASSQVSSGGNTGELFF.

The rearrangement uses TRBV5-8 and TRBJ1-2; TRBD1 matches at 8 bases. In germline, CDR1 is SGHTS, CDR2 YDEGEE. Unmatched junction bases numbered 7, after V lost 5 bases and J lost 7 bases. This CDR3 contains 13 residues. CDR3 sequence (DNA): TGTGCCAGCAGTCCCAGGGGGCAGAGTGGCTACACCTTC. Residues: CASSPRGQSGYTF.

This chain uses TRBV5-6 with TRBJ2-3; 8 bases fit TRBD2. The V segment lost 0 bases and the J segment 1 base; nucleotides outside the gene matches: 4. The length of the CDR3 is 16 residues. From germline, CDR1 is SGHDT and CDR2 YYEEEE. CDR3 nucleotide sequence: TGTGCCAGCAGCTTGGGAGCGGGGGCCCGCACAGATACGCAGTATTTT. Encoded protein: CASSLGAGARTDTQYF.